Only one count was recorded for the clone carrying this TCR beta chain. This entry comes from a study of blood T cell repertoires in COVID-19. The wider study: Sites across the United States, Italy and Spain contributed samples from acute and convalescent COVID-19. T cells, B-cell-depleted T cells, or PBMCs provided the cDNA or gDNA that served as material.

The CDR3 consists of 18 residues. CDR1 SEHNR and CDR2 FQNEAQ come from the germline V gene (reference sequence). V was pared by 1 base and J by 0 bases, with 13 bases between. Source study methods: Nucleated cell number was recorded as an estimate derived from reference gene primer amplification. Data came from immunoSEQ multiplex PCR; TCRdb stores just in-frame clones and leaves some out. The V and J calls and clone size come from that table; D and trimming were worked out from the DNA. Of 200,000 to 250,000 clones in the sample, 86% were seen once. The receptor was derived from a man aged 80 or over with acute or convalescent COVID-19. Material for sequencing was peripheral blood. The chain combines TRBV7-9 with TRBJ1-6; TRBD1 is a possible D gene (6 bases). As DNA, the CDR3 is TGTGCCAGCAGCTTAGAGGCGGGGGGCAGCTCCTATAATTCACCCCTCCACTTT. Translated, it gives CASSLEAGGSSYNSPLHF. Together with reference TRBV7-9 and TRBJ1-6, the CDR3 gives the full variable domain: DTGVSQNPRHKITKRGQNVTFRCDPISEHNRLYWYRQTLGQGPEFLTYFQNEAQLEKSRLLSDRFSAERPKGSFSTLEIQRTEQGDSAMYLCASSLEAGGSSYNSPLHFGNGTRLTVT.